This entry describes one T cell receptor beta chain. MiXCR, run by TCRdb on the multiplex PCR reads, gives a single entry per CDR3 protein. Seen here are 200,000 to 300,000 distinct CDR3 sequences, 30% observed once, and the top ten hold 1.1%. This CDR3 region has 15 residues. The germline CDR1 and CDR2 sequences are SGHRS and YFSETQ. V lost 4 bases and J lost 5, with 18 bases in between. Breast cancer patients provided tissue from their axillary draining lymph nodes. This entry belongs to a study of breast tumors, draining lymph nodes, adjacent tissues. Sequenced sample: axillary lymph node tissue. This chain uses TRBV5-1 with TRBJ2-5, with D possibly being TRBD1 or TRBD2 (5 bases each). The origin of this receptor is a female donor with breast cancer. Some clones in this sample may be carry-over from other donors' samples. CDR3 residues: CASSDRDPLGETQYF. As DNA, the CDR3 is TGCGCCAGCAGCGACCGGGACCCCCTAGGGGAGACCCAGTACTTC.